This T cell receptor beta chain derives from a study of blood T cell repertoires in COVID-19. For the study at large: The United States, Italy and Spain supplied acute and convalescent COVID-19 samples. PBMCs, B-cell-depleted T cells, or T cells provided the cDNA or gDNA that made up the material.

This clone appeared a single time. This CDR3 has 14 amino acids. Per germline, CDR1 SGHRS and CDR2 YFSETQ. V was pared by 2 bases and J by 2 bases, with 4 bases of the junction left unmatched. Sequencing used immunoSEQ multiplex PCR; TCRdb keeps in-frame clones, though not all of them. The profile shows approximately 210,000 clones, approximately 81% of them singletons. The sample comprised peripheral blood. The TCR sequence derives from a human donor in a cohort sampled during active COVID-19. The rearrangement links TRBV5-1 to TRBJ2-7, with TRBD2 matching over 7 bases. This chain's CDR3 is CASSFVAGAYEQYF. The CDR3 DNA reads TGCGCCAGCAGCTTTGTGGCGGGGGCCTACGAGCAGTACTTC.